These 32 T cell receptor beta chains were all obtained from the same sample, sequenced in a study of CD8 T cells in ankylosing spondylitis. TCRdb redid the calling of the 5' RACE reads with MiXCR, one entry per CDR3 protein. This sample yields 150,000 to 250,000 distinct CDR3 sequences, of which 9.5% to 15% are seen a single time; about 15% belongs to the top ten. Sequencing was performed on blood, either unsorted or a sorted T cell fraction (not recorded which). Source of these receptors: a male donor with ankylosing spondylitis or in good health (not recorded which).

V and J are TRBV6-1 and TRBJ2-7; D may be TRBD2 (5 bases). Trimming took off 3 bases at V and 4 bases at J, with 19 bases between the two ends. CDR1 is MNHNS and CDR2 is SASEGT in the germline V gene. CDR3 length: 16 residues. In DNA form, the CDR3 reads TGTGCCAGCAGTGAGGGAGTTTCGGGCCTGCGTTACGAGCAGTACTTC. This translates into CASSEGVSGLRYEQYF.

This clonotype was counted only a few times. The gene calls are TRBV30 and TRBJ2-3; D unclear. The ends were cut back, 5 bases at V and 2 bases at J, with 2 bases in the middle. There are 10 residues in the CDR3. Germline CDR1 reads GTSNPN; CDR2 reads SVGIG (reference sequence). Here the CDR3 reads CAWSTDTQYF. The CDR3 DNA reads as TGTGCCTGGTCCACAGATACGCAGTATTTT.

CDR3 loop: CSAPGTGGKDEQFF. The CDR3 DNA follows: TGCAGTGCCCCCGGGACAGGGGGTAAAGATGAGCAGTTCTTC. The chain employs TRBV20-1 and TRBJ2-1; TRBD1 matches 11 bases. The CDR3 spans 14 residues. From germline, CDR1 is DFQATT and CDR2 SNEGSKA (reference sequence). V lost 6 bases to trimming and J lost 8 bases; unmatched junction nucleotides: 9.

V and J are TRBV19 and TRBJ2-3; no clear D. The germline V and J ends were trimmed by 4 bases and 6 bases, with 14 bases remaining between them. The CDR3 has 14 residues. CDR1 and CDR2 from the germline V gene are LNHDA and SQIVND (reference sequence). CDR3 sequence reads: CASSTSTLADTQYF. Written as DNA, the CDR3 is TGTGCCAGTAGTACCTCGACCTTAGCCGATACGCAGTATTTT.

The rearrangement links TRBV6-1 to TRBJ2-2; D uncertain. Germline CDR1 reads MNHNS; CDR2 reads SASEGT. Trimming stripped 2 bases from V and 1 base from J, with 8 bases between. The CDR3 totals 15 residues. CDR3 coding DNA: TGTGCCAGCAGTGAAAAGGGCGGGAACACCGGGGAGCTGTTTTTT. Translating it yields CASSEKGGNTGELFF.

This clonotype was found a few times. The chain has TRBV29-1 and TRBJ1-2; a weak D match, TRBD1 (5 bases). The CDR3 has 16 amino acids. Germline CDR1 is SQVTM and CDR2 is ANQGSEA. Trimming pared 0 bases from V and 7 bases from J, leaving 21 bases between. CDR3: CSVEDWSPTTGSGYTF. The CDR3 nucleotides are TGCAGCGTTGAAGATTGGTCTCCTACTACAGGATCTGGCTACACCTTC.

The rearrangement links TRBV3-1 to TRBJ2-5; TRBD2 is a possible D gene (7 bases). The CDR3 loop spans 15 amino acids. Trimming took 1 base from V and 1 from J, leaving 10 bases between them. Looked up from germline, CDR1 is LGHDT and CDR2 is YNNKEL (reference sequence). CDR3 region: CASSQVAGAQETQYF. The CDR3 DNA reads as TGTGCCAGCAGCCAAGTTGCGGGGGCCCAAGAGACCCAGTACTTC.

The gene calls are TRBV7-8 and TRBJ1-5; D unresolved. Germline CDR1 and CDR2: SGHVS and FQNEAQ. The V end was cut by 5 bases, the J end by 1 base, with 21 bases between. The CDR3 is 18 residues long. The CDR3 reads CASSTNQASPWSNQPQHF. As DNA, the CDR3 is TGTGCCAGCAGCACTAACCAAGCCTCCCCCTGGAGCAATCAGCCCCAGCATTTT.

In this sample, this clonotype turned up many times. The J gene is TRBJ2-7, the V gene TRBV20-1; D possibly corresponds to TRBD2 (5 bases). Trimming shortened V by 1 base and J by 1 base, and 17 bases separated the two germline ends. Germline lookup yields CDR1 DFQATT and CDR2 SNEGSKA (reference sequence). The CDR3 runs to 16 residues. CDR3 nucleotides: TGCAGTGCTAGAGCGGTCGGGGTTGTGAAATCCTACGAGCAGTACTTC. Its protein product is CSARAVGVVKSYEQYF.

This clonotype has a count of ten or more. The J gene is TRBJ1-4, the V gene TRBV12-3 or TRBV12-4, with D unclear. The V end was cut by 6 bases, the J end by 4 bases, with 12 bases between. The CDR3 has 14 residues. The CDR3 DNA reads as TGTGCCAGCAGCTCGGACCTGATTAATGAAAAACTGTTTTTT. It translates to CASSSDLINEKLFF.

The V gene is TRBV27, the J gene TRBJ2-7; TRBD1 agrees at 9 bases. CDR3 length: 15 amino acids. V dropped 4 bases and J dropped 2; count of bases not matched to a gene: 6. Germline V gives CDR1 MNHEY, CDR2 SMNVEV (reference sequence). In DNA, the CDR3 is TGTGCCAGCAGTTCCCGGGACAGGGTACCCTACGAGCAGTACTTC. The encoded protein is CASSSRDRVPYEQYF.

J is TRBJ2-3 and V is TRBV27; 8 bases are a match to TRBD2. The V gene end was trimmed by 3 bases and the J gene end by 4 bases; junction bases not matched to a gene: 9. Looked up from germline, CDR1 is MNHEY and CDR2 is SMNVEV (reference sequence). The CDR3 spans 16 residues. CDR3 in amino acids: CASSFGPGGLPDTQYF. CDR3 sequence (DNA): TGTGCCAGCAGTTTTGGACCGGGGGGGTTACCAGATACGCAGTATTTT.

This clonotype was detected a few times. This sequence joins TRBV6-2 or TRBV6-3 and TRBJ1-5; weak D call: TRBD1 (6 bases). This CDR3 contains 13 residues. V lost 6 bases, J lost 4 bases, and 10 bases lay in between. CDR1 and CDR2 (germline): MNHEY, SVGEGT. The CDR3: CASSGQMNQPQHF. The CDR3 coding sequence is TGTGCCAGCAGCGGACAGATGAATCAGCCCCAGCATTTT.

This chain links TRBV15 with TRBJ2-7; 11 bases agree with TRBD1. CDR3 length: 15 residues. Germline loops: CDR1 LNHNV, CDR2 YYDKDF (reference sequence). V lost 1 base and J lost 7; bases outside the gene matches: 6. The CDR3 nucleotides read TGTGCCACCAGCAGAGCCAGGGACAGGGGGTTTGAGCAGTACTTC. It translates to CATSRARDRGFEQYF.

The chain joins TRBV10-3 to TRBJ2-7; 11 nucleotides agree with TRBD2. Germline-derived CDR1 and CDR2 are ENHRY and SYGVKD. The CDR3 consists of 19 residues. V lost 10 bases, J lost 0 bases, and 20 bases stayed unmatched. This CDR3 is CATSLSGREGGAYSYEQYF. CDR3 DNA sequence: TGTGCCACATCTCTTAGCGGGAGGGAAGGAGGGGCCTACTCCTACGAGCAGTACTTC.

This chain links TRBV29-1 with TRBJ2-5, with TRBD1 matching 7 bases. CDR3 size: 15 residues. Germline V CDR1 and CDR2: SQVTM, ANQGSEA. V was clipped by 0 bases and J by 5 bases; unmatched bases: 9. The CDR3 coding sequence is TGCAGCGTTGAAGATCCGAGGGGGCCGATGGAGACCCAGTACTTC. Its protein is CSVEDPRGPMETQYF.

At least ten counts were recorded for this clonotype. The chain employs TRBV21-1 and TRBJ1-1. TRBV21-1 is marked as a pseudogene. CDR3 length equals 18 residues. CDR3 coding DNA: TGTGCCAGCAGCAAAGTGATACGGTTGACGGCCCTCAACACTGAAGCTTTCTTT. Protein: CASSKVIRLTALNTEAFF.

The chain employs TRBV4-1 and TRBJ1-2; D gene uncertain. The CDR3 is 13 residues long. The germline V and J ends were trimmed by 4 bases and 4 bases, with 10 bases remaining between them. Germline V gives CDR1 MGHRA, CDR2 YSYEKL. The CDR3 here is CASSRRFLYGYTF. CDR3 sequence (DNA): TGCGCCAGCAGCCGCAGGTTTCTCTATGGCTACACCTTC.

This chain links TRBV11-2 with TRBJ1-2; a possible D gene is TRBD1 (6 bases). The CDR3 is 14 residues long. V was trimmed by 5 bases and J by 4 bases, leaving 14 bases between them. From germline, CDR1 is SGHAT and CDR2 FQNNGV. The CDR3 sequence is CASSPVDSLYGYTF. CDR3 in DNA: TGTGCCAGCAGCCCGGTGGACAGCCTCTATGGCTACACCTTC.

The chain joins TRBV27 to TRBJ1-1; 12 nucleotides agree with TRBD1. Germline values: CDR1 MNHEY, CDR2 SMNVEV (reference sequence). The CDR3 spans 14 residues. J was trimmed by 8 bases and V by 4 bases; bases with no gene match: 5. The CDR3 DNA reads TGTGCCAGCAGTTCCGGGACAGGGGGCGTGGAAGCTTTCTTT. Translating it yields CASSSGTGGVEAFF.

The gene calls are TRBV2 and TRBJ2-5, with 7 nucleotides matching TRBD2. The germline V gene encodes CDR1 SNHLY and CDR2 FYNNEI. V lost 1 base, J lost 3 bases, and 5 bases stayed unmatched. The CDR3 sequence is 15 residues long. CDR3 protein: CASSEGLREEETQYF. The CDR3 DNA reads TGTGCCAGCAGTGAAGGGCTTCGGGAGGAAGAGACCCAGTACTTC.

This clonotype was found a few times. CDR3 region: CASGTEGTEAFF. CDR3 DNA: TGCGCCAGCGGTACTGAGGGGACTGAAGCTTTCTTT. The V call is TRBV5-1, the J call TRBJ1-1, with D possibly matching TRBD1 (5 bases). The CDR3 has 12 residues. The V and J ends lost 7 bases and 5 bases respectively, with 12 bases between them. Per germline, CDR1 SGHRS and CDR2 YFSETQ.

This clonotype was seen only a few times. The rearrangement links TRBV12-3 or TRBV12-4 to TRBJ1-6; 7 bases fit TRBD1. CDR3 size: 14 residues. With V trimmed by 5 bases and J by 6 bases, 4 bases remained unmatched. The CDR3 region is CASSGTASNSPLHF. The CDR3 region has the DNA TGTGCCAGCAGTGGGACAGCCTCTAATTCACCCCTCCACTTT.

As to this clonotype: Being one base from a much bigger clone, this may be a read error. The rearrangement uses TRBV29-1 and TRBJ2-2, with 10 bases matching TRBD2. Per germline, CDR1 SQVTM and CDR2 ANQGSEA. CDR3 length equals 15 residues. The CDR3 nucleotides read TGCAGCGTTGAACTAGCGGGGGCGTCCGGCGGGGAGCTGGTTTTT. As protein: CSVELAGASGGELVF.

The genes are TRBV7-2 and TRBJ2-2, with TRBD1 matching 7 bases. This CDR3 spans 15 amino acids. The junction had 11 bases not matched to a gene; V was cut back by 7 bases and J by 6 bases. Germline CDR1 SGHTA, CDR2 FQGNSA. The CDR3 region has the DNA TGTGCCAGCATCCCCCGTTACAGGGGCCCCGGGGAGCTGTTTTTT. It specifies CASIPRYRGPGELFF. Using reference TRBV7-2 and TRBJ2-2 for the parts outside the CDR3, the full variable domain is GAGVSQSPSNKVTEKGKDVELRCDPISGHTALYWYRQSLGQGLEFLIYFQGNSAPDKSGLPSDRFSAERTGGSVSTLTIQRTQQEDSAVYLCASIPRYRGPGELFFGEGSRLTVL.

The CDR3 nucleotides are TGTGCCAGCAGTACAGACAGGCGCTTTGCCAAAAACATTCAGTACTTC. It codes for CASSTDRRFAKNIQYF. This sequence joins TRBV5-5 and TRBJ2-4; possibly TRBD1 for D (6 bases). The CDR3 runs 16 residues. V was trimmed by 5 bases and J by 1 base, leaving 16 bases between them. Germline CDR1 is SGHKS and CDR2 is YYEKEE (reference sequence).

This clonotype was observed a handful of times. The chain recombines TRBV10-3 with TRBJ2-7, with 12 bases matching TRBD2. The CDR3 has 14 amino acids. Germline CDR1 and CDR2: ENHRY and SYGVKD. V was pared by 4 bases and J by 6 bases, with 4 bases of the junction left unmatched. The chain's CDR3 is CAISASGRASEQYF. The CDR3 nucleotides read TGTGCCATCAGTGCTAGCGGGAGGGCATCCGAGCAGTACTTC.

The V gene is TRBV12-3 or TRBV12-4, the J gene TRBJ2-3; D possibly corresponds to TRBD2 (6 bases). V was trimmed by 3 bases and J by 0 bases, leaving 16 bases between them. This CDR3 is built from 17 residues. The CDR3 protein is CASSFGPGTPSTDTQYF. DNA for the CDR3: TGTGCCAGCAGTTTCGGTCCCGGGACTCCTAGCACAGATACGCAGTATTTT.

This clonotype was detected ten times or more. The CDR3 loop is CASSPSGPNYEQYF. The CDR3 nucleotides are TGTGCCAGCAGTCCTAGCGGGCCTAATTACGAGCAGTACTTC. This chain joins TRBV12-3 or TRBV12-4 and TRBJ2-7; 8 bases agree with TRBD2. The J segment lost 4 bases and the V segment lost 5 bases, leaving 7 bases of the junction unmatched. This CDR3 is 14 amino acids long.

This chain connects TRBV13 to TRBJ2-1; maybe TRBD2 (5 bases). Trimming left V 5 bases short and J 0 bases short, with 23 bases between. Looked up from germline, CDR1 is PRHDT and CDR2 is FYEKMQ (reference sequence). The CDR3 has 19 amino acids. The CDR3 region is CASSPTRGGVAVSYNEQFF. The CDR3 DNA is TGTGCCAGCAGCCCCACGCGTGGAGGCGTCGCGGTCTCCTACAATGAGCAGTTCTTC.

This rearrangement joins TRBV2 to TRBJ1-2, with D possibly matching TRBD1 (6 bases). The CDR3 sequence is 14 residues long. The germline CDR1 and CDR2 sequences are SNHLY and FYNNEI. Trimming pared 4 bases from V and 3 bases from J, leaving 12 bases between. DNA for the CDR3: TGTGCCAGCAGTGGGGGGCAGCTAGACTATGGCTACACCTTC. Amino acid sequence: CASSGGQLDYGYTF.

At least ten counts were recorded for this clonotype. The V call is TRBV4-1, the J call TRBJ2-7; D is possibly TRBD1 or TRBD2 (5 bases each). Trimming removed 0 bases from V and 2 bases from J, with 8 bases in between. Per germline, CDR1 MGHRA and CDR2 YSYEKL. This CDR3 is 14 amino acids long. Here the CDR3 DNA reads TGCGCCAGCAGCCAAGAGAGGGGAACCTACGAGCAGTACTTC. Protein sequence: CASSQERGTYEQYF.